This T cell receptor (beta chain) was identified during a study of chemoradiotherapy in HPV16-positive cancers. Whole-study findings and limits: Candidate HPV-specific clones and E7-related TCR motifs grew in tumor during treatment.

Repertoires were sampled repeatedly during chemoradiotherapy. Per germline, CDR1 SQVTM and CDR2 ANQGSEA. The CDR3 runs 12 residues. The V and J ends lost 6 bases and 8 bases respectively, with 16 bases between them. The protocol was immunoSEQ multiplex PCR, while the TCRdb copy is restricted to in-frame clones and leaves out a portion. In the table there are more than 35,000 clones, 75% to 85% of which are singletons. In regard to this clone: What it binds is not known.

This clonotype was sampled from a human donor with HPV-associated anogenital cancer. This sample comprised blood, obtained from a patient who underwent chemoradiotherapy. The V call is TRBV29-1, the J call TRBJ1-1, with D possibly matching TRBD1 (5 bases). The DNA of the CDR3 is TGCAGCGTCCGCCCCGGGGGTGGGGAAGCTTTCTTT. As protein: CSVRPGGGEAFF.